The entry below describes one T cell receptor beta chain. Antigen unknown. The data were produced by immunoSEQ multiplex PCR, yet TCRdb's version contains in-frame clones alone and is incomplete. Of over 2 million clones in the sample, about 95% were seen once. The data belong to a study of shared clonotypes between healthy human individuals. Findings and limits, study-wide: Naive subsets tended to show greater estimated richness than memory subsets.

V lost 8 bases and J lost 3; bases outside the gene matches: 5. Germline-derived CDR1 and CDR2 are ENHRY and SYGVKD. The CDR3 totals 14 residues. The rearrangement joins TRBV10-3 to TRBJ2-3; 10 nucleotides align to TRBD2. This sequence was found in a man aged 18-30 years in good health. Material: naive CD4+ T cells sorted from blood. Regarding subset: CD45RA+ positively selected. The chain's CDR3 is CAIGSGGGTDTQYF. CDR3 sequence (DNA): TGTGCCATCGGGAGCGGGGGGGGGACAGATACGCAGTATTTT.